Described below is a single TCR beta chain sequence and its context. This clonotype was counted many times. This clone's antigen is unknown. No much larger clone exists at a distance of one base, and base qualities are not known. This entry belongs to a study of T cell repertoires in cytomegalovirus infection (dated by TCRdb to between 2018 and 2020). In terms of the full investigation: Peptide stimulations targeted recently identified HLA-C-restricted CMV epitopes, whose presentation resists viral immunomodulation, together with well-studied HLA-B-restricted epitopes. The HLA type of each donor mattered for the analysis, because public TCR beta signatures pointed to carriage of CMV infection along with the matching HLA type.

The study at large found these results: In both this cohort and an independent cohort of 300 to 450 donors, the cumulative frequency of public TCR beta family members distinguished carriers of CMV infection plus the relevant HLA type. The ex vivo response was dominated by HLA-C-restricted CMV-specific TCR beta clonotypes, which also provided the single most frequent clonotype in two of eight donors.

This specimen's treatment or condition label, per the study, means: in vitro stimulation with specific CMV peptide epitopes to enrich CMV-specific T cells. Sequencing instrument: Illumina HiSeq 1500. The public sequencing data were trimmed at Q25 with fastp and processed into clonotypes with MiXCR by TCRdb, which kept only in-frame beta chains. Rows are unified per CDR3 protein, each entry keeping the most common DNA and genes. Within this sample are approximately 990,000 distinct CDR3 sequences, with about a third of them counted one time only. The top ten clones comprise over 13% of the sample. The receptor was isolated from a human donor in good health (CMV status not recorded). Some clones in this sample may be carry-over from other donors' samples. Sequenced here: cultured CD8+ T cells from PBMCs, sampled from culture after CMV antigen stimulation.

At the DNA level, the sequence is TGTGCCAGCAGCTTAGGCAGCGGGTCTTCCTACGAGCAGTACTTC. It translates to CASSLGSGSSYEQYF. The V and J genes are TRBV7-6 and TRBJ2-7; a tentative D match to TRBD2 spans 6 bases. The CDR3 sequence holds 15 residues, the cysteine and phenylalanine included. Only the CDR3 DNA is retained, 45 bases long and in frame from the first base. Trimming takes 1 base from V and 1 base from J, and the germline ends sit 11 bases apart. The CDR1 and CDR2 encoded by the germline V gene are SGHVS and FNYEAQ.